This T cell receptor (beta chain) was documented in a study of CD8 T cells in ankylosing spondylitis. General study results and limits: Within ankylosing spondylitis blood, a TCR beta motif made up of under 10 highly homologous variants appeared to be characteristic. Earlier studies detected some motif variants in reactive arthritis synovial fluid and blood.

TCRdb reprocessed the 5' RACE reads with MiXCR, giving one entry per CDR3 protein. The data hold approximately 190,000 distinct CDR3 sequences, with 13% observed a single time. This clonotype appeared a few times. Its antigen is undetermined. Germline V lookup: CDR1 MDHEN, CDR2 SYDVKM. The length of the CDR3 is 16 residues. V lost 3 bases and J 5 bases, leaving 17 bases between the germline ends. The TCR originated in a female donor with ankylosing spondylitis or in good health (not recorded which). V usage is TRBV28 and J usage is TRBJ2-1, with D possibly TRBD1 on 6 matching bases. The sample comprised blood, either unsorted or a sorted T cell fraction (not recorded which). This CDR3 reads CASSFSYGQKHNEQFF. DNA for the CDR3: TGTGCCAGCAGTTTCTCATACGGACAGAAACACAATGAGCAGTTCTTC.